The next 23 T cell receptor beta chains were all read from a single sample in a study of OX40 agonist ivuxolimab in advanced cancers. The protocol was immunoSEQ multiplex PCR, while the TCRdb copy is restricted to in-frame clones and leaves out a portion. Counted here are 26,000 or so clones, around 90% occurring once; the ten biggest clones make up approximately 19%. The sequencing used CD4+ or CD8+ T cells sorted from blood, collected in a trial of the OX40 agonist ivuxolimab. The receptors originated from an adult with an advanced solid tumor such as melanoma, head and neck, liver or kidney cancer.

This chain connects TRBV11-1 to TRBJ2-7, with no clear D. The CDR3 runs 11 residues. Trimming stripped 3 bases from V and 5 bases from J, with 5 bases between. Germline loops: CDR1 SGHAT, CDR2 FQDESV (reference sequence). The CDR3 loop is CASSLGNEQYF. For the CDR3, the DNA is TGTGCCAGCAGCTTGGGTAACGAGCAGTACTTC.

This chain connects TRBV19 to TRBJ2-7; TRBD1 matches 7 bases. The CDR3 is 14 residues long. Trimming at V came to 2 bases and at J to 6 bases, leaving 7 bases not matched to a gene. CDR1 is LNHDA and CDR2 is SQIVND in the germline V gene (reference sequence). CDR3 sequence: CASSISGPGGEQYF. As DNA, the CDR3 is TGTGCCAGTAGTATATCCGGACCAGGGGGCGAGCAGTACTTC.

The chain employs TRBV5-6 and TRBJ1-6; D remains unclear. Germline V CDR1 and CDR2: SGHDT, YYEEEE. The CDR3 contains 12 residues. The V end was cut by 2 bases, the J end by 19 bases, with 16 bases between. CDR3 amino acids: CASSFGTTVPHF. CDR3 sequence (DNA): TGTGCCAGCAGCTTCGGCACCACAGTACCGCACTTT.

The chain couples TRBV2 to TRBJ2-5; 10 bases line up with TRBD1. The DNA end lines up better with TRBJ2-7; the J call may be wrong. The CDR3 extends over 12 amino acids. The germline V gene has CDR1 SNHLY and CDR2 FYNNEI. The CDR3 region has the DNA TGTGCCAGCAGCGGACAGGGGGTCGAGCAGTACTTC. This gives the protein CASSGQGVEQYF.

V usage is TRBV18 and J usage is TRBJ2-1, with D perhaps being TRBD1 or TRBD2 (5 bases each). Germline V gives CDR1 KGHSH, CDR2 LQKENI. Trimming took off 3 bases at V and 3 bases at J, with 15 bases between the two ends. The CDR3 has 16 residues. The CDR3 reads CASSPRDQTVYNEQFF. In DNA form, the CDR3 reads TGTGCCAGCTCACCCCGGGACCAGACAGTCTACAATGAGCAGTTCTTC.

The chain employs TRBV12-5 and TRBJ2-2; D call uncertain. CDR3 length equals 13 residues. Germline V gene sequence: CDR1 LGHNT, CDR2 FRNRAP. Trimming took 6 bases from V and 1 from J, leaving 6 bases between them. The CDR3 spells CASGRVNTGELFF. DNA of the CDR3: TGTGCTAGTGGCCGGGTGAACACCGGGGAGCTGTTTTTT.

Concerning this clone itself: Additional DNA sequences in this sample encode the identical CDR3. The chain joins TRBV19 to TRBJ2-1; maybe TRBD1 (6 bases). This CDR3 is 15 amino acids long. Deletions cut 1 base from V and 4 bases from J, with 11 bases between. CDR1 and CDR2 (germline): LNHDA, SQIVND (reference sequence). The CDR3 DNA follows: TGTGCCAGTAGTATAGCTGGGGGCCCTTACAATGAGCAGTTCTTC. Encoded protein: CASSIAGGPYNEQFF.

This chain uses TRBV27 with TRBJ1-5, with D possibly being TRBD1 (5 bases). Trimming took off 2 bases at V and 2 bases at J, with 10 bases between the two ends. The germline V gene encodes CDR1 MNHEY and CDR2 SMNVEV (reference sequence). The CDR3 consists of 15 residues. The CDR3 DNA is TGTGCCAGCAGTTTAATAGGGGAAGGCAATCAGCCCCAGCATTTT. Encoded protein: CASSLIGEGNQPQHF.

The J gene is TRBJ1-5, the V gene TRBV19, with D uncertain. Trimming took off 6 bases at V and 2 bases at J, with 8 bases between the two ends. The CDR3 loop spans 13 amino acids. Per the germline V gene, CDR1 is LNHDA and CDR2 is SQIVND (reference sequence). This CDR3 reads CASRQGGNQPQHF. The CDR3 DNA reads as TGTGCCAGTAGACAAGGCGGCAATCAGCCCCAGCATTTT. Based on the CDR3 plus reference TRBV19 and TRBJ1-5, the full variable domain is DGGITQSPKYLFRKEGQNVTLSCEQNLNHDAMYWYRQDPGQGLRLIYYSQIVNDFQKGDIAEGYSVSREKKESFPLTVTSAQKNPTAFYLCASRQGGNQPQHFGDGTRLSIL.

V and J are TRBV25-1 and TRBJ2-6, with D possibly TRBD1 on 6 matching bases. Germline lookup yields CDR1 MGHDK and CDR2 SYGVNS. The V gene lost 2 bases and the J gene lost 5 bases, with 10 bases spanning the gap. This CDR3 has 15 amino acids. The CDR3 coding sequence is TGTGCCAGCAGTGAAGAACAGGGTTGGGCCAACGTCCTGACTTTC. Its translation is CASSEEQGWANVLTF.

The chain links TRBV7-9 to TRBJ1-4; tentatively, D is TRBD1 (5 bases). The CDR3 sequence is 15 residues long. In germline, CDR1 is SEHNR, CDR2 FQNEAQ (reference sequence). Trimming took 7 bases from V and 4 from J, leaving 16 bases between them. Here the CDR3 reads CASKPLGGINEKLFF. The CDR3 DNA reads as TGTGCCAGCAAACCGCTGGGGGGTATTAATGAAAAACTGTTTTTT.

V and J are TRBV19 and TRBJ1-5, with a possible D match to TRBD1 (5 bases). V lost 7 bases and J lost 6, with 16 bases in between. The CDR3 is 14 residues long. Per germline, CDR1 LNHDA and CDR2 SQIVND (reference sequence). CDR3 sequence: CASTLGGNTQPQHF. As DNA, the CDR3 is TGTGCCAGTACCCTTGGGGGGAACACTCAGCCCCAGCATTTT.

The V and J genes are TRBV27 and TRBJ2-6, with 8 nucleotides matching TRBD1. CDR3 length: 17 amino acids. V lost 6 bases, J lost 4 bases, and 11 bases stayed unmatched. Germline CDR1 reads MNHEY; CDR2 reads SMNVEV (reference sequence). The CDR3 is CASRYRQGISGANVLTF. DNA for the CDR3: TGTGCCAGCAGATACCGACAGGGGATAAGCGGGGCCAACGTCCTGACTTTC. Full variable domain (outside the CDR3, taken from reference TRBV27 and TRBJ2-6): EAQVTQNPRYLITVTGKKLTVTCSQNMNHEYMSWYRQDPGLGLRQIYYSMNVEVTDKGDVPEGYKVSRKEKRNFPLILESPSPNQTSLYFCASRYRQGISGANVLTFGAGSRLTVL.

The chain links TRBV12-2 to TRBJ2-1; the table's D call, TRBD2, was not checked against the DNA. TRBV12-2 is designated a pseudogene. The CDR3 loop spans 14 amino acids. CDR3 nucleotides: TGTGCAAGTCGGGTTCTAGCGGGGAACAATGAGCAGTTCTTC. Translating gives CASRVLAGNNEQFF.

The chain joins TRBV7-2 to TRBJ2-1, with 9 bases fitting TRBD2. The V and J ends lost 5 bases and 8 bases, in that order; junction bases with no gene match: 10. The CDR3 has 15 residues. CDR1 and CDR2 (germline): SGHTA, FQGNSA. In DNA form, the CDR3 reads TGTGCCAGCAGCCCCCCTCGGGGCGGGAGGGATGAGCAGTTCTTC. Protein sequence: CASSPPRGGRDEQFF. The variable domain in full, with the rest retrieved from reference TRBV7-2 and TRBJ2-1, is GAGVSQSPSNKVTEKGKDVELRCDPISGHTALYWYRQSLGQGLEFLIYFQGNSAPDKSGLPSDRFSAERTGGSVSTLTIQRTQQEDSAVYLCASSPPRGGRDEQFFGPGTRLTVL.

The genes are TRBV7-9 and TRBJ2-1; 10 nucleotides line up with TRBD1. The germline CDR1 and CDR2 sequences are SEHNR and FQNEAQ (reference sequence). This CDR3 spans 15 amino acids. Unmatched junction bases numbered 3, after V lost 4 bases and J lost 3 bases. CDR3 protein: CASSSGTGVYNEQFF. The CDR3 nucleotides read TGTGCCAGCAGCTCTGGGACAGGGGTCTACAATGAGCAGTTCTTC.

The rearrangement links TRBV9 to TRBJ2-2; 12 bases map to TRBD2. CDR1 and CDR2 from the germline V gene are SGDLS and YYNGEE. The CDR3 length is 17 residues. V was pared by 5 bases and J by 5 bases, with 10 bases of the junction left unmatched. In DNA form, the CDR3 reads TGTGCCAGCAGTGCCCAAGCTAGCGGGGGGGCGACCGGGGAGCTGTTTTTT. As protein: CASSAQASGGATGELFF.

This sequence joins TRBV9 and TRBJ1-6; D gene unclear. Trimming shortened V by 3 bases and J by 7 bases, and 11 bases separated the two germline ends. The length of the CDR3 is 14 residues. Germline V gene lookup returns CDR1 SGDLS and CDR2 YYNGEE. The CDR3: CASSARVQNSPLHF. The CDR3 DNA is TGTGCCAGCAGCGCGCGGGTACAGAATTCACCCCTCCACTTT.

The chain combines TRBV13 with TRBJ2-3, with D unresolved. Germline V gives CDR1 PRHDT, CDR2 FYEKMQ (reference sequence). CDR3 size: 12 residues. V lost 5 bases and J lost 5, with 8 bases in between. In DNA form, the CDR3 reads TGTGCCAGCAGCCCAGGTAGAGATACGCAGTATTTT. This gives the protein CASSPGRDTQYF.

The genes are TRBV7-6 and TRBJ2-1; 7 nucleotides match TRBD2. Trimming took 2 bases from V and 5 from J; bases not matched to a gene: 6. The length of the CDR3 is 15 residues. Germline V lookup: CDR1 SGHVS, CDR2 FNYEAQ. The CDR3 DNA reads TGTGCCAGCAGCTTATATCGGGAGGAACACAATGAGCAGTTCTTC. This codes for CASSLYREEHNEQFF.

The CDR3 sequence is CASSSVEHEQFF. The CDR3 nucleotides read TGTGCCAGCAGCTCGGTGGAGCATGAGCAGTTCTTC. The chain is built from TRBV5-6 and TRBJ2-1; D unresolved. CDR3 size: 12 residues. Trimming took off 3 bases at V and 8 bases at J, with 9 bases between the two ends. Germline V lookup: CDR1 SGHDT, CDR2 YYEEEE.

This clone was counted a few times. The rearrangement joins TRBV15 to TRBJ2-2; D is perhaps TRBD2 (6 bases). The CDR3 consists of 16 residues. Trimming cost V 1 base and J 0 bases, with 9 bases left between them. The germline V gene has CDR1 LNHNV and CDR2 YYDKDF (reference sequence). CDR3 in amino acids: CATSRGRGSNTGELFF. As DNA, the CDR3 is TGTGCCACCAGCAGAGGCCGGGGGTCGAACACCGGGGAGCTGTTTTTT.

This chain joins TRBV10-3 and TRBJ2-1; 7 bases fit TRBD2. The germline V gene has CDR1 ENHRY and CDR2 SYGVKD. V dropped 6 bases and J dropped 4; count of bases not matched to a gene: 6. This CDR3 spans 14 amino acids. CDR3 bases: TGTGCCATCAGGGGGGGGAGACTATACAATGAGCAGTTCTTC. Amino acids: CAIRGGRLYNEQFF.